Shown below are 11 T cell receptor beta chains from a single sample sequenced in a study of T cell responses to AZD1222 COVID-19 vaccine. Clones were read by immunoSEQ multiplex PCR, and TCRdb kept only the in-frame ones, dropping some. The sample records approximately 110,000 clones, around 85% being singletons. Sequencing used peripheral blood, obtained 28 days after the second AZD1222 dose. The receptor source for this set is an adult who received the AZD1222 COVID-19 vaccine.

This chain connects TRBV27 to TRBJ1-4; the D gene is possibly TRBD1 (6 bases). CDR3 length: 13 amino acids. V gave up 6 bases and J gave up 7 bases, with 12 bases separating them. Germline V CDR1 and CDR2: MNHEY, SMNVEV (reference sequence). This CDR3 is CASRDTGREKLFF. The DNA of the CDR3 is TGTGCCAGCAGGGACACAGGGCGTGAAAAACTGTTTTTT.

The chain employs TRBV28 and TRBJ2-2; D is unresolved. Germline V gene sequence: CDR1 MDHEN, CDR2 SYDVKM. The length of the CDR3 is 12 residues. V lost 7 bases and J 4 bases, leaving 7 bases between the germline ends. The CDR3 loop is CASTETTGELFF. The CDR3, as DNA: TGTGCCAGCACCGAAACCACCGGGGAGCTGTTTTTT. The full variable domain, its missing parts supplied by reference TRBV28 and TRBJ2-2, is DVKVTQSSRYLVKRTGEKVFLECVQDMDHENMFWYRQDPGLGLRLIYFSYDVKMKEKGDIPEGYSVSREKKERFSLILESASTNQTSMYLCASTETTGELFFGEGSRLTVL.

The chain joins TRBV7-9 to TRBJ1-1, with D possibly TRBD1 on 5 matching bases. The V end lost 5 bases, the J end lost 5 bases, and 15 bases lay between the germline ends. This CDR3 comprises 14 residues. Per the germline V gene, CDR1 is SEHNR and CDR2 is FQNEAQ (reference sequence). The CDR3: CASSPDGGDTEAFF. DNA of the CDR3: TGTGCCAGCAGCCCTGACGGGGGTGATACTGAAGCTTTCTTT.

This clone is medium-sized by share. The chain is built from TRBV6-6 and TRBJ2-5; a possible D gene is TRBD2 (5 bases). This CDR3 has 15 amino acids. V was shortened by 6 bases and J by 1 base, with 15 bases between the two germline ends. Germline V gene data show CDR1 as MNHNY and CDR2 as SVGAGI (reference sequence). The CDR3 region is CASSPGFGVQETQYF. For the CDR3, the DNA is TGTGCCAGCAGCCCGGGGTTTGGGGTCCAAGAGACCCAGTACTTC.

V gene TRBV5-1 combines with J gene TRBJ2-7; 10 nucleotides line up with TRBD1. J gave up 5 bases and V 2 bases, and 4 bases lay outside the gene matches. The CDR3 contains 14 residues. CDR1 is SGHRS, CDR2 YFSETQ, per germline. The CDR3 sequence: CASSLMGQGNEQYF. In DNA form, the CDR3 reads TGCGCCAGCAGCTTAATGGGACAGGGGAACGAGCAGTACTTC.

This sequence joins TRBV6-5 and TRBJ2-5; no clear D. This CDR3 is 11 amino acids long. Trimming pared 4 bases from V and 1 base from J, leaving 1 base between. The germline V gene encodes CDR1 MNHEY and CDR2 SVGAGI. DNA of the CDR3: TGTGCCAGCAGTTCCCAAGAGACCCAGTACTTC. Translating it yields CASSSQETQYF.

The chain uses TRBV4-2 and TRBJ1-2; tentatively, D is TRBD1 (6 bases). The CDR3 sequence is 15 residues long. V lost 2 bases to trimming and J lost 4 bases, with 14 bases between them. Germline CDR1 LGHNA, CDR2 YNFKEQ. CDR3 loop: CASSQTKGGSYGYTF. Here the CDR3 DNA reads TGTGCCAGCAGCCAAACCAAGGGGGGCAGCTATGGCTACACCTTC.

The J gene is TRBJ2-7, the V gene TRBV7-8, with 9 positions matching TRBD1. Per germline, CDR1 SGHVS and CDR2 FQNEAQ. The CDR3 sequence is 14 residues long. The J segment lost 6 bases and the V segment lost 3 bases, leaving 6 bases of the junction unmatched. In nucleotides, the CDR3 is TGTGCCAGCAGCTTGGGACAGGGAATCCCCGAGCAGTACTTC. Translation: CASSLGQGIPEQYF.

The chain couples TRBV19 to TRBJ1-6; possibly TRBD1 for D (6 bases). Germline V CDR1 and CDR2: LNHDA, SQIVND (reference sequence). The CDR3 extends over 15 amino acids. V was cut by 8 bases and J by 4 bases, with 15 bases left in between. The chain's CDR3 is CASHPQQGYNSPLHF. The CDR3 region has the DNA TGTGCCAGTCACCCCCAACAGGGATATAATTCACCCCTCCACTTT.

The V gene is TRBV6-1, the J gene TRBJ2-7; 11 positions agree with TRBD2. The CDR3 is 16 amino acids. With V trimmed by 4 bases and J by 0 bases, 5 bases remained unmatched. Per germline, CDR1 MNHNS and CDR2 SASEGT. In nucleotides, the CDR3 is TGTGCCAGCAGTGCGTCTAGCGGGGGGAGCTCCTACGAGCAGTACTTC. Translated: CASSASSGGSSYEQYF.

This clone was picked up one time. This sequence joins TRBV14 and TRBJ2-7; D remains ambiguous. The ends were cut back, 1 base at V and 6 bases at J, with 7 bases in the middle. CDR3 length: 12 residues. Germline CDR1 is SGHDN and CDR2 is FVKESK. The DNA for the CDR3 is TGTGCCAGCAGCCAAGCTTGGCGCGAGCAGTACTTC. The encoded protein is CASSQAWREQYF.